What follows is one T cell receptor beta chain and its context. This clonotype turned up a few times. No antigen is known for it. No base qualities exist here, and no much larger clone lies one base off it. The sample originates from a study of CD8 T cells in ankylosing spondylitis (dated by TCRdb to 2016 to 2017). Regarding the study in general: To find TCR variants linked to disease, the study profiled T cell receptor beta repertoires in ankylosing spondylitis patients and healthy donors. Peripheral blood samples were taken, and synovial fluid was additionally collected from ankylosing spondylitis patients. In total, the full study cohort was made up of over a hundred healthy donors and 20 to 25 ankylosing spondylitis patients. Summary of the overall study and its limitations: The disease-linked clones were reported to be significantly enriched in matched synovial fluid samples from ankylosing spondylitis patients. In peripheral blood, the disease-linked clones were found at relatively low frequencies and had a CD8+ phenotype. A TCR beta motif made up of seven or eight highly homologous amino acid variants appeared to be characteristic of blood from ankylosing spondylitis patients. Some motif variants were previously reported in synovial fluid and blood of reactive arthritis patients, suggesting common disease-initiation mechanisms.

The instrument was an Illumina HiSeq 2500. Quantitative 5'-RACE with molecular barcodes was the method used to prepare the TCR beta libraries. In the source study's methods: To identify disease-linked TCR variants, a new computational method was used, one built on a probabilistic model of VDJ rearrangement. The public reads were reanalyzed by TCRdb: fastp trimming at Q25, MiXCR alignment, in-frame beta chains only. Duplicate CDR3 protein sequences are folded into a single record with the most common DNA and genes. The V and J calls, along with clone size, are taken from TCRdb and not from the paper's own processing. Present in this sample are more than 200,000 distinct CDR3 sequences, 20% to 30% of which were seen just once. Together, the top ten hold around 0.58% of the sample. CDR1 MNHEY and CDR2 SMNVEV are derived from the germline V gene (reference sequence). The CDR3 numbers 16 residues from cysteine through phenylalanine. Solely the CDR3 DNA is kept, with 48 bases framed from the first base. Trimming leaves V shorter by 5 bases and J shorter by 5 bases, with the junction holding 14 bases beyond the gene matches.

Sample: blood, either unsorted or a sorted T cell fraction (not recorded which). The sequence was collected from a male donor with ankylosing spondylitis or in good health (not recorded which). The rearranged segments are TRBV27 and TRBJ2-5, and TRBD2 matches 7 of the central bases. The sequence in DNA is TGTGCCAGCAGTCCTTTCGACCGGGAGGATCGGGAGACCCAGTACTTC. This translates into CASSPFDREDRETQYF.